Following are 22 T cell receptor beta chains from one sample sequenced in a study of early T cells in non-severe SARS-CoV-2 infection. TCRdb reanalysed the 5' RACE reads using MiXCR and keeps one entry per CDR3 protein. This table holds tens of thousands of distinct CDR3 sequences, about a tenth found once. Sequenced: whole blood. Receptors were obtained from an adult who was a healthcare worker with PCR-confirmed SARS-CoV-2 infection or an uninfected control (not recorded which).

This chain links TRBV11-2 with TRBJ2-7, with D maybe TRBD2 (6 bases). CDR3 length: 14 residues. Trimming shortened V by 5 bases and J by 5 bases, and 16 bases separated the two germline ends. CDR1 is SGHAT, CDR2 FQNNGV, per germline. CDR3 bases: TGTGCCAGCAGCCCGCTACGGGGGATAGACGAGCAGTACTTC. Translated: CASSPLRGIDEQYF.

The chain links TRBV20-1 to TRBJ2-5; D gene ambiguous. The CDR3 is 13 amino acids. Per germline, CDR1 DFQATT and CDR2 SNEGSKA (reference sequence). The CDR3 here is CSALAGYSQTQYF. CDR3 bases: TGCAGCGCTCTGGCCGGGTACTCGCAGACCCAGTACTTC.

The chain combines TRBV2 with TRBJ2-7; D not certain. CDR3 length equals 14 residues. Trimming shortened V by 5 bases and J by 6 bases, and 17 bases separated the two germline ends. Germline CDR1 is SNHLY and CDR2 is FYNNEI. CDR3 residues: CASSNRAPLGEQYF. The CDR3 DNA follows: TGTGCCAGCAGTAACCGGGCCCCCCTTGGCGAGCAGTACTTC.

This clonotype has more than one count but fewer than ten. The chain joins TRBV19 to TRBJ2-3, with unresolved D. Trimming stripped 4 bases from V and 2 bases from J, with 10 bases between. From germline, CDR1 is LNHDA and CDR2 SQIVND (reference sequence). The CDR3 loop spans 14 amino acids. CDR3 coding DNA: TGTGCCAGTAGTAGTAAGGAATCCACAGATACGCAGTATTTT. It specifies CASSSKESTDTQYF.

V is TRBV11-2 and J is TRBJ2-3; 11 nucleotides match TRBD1. The V segment lost 3 bases and the J segment 4 bases; nucleotides outside the gene matches: 3. The germline gives CDR1 SGHAT, CDR2 FQNNGV. This CDR3 contains 15 residues. CDR3 region: CASSFSGQGADTQYF. Written as DNA, the CDR3 is TGTGCCAGCAGCTTTTCGGGACAGGGGGCAGATACGCAGTATTTT.

There are many counts of this clonotype. The genes are TRBV5-1 and TRBJ1-2, with 7 bases matching TRBD1. The CDR3 consists of 14 residues. J was trimmed by 4 bases and V by 1 base; bases with no gene match: 4. Germline V gives CDR1 SGHRS, CDR2 YFSETQ. As DNA, the CDR3 is TGCGCCAGCAGCTTGTTCGACAGGGTCTATGGCTACACCTTC. Amino acid sequence: CASSLFDRVYGYTF.

This clonotype was found a few times. The V and J genes are TRBV7-2 and TRBJ2-1, with D perhaps given as TRBD1 or TRBD2 (5 bases each). V gave up 3 bases and J gave up 8 bases, with 11 bases separating them. In germline, CDR1 is SGHTA, CDR2 FQGNSA. The CDR3 has 13 residues. CDR3 sequence (DNA): TGTGCCAGCAGCTTTGGTATGGGGGATGAGCAGTTCTTC. This codes for CASSFGMGDEQFF.

The chain uses TRBV30 and TRBJ1-5; the D gene is possibly TRBD1 (6 bases). The CDR3 length is 13 residues. V was clipped by 2 bases and J by 7 bases, with 12 bases between them. Germline CDR1 is GTSNPN and CDR2 is SVGIG (reference sequence). The CDR3 nucleotides read TGTGCCTGGAGTTTAGGGGGAGGACAGCCCCAGCATTTT. Its protein product is CAWSLGGGQPQHF.

This clonotype has just a few counts. The gene calls are TRBV6-6 and TRBJ2-3; 8 bases fit TRBD2. The V and J ends lost 0 bases and 1 base, in that order; junction bases with no gene match: 9. The CDR3 totals 18 residues. CDR1 is MNHNY, CDR2 SVGAGI, per germline (reference sequence). In DNA, the CDR3 is TGTGCCAGCAGTTACTCCCCCAGGCGGGGACTAGGCACAGATACGCAGTATTTT. Residues: CASSYSPRRGLGTDTQYF.

This clonotype has more than one count but fewer than ten. The chain joins TRBV19 to TRBJ2-4, with D maybe TRBD1 (5 bases). This CDR3 is 16 amino acids long. CDR1 and CDR2 (germline): LNHDA, SQIVND (reference sequence). Trimming took 3 bases from V and 4 from J, leaving 16 bases between them. This CDR3 reads CASSMGSGNRKNIQYF. CDR3 nucleotides: TGTGCCAGTAGTATGGGGTCAGGGAACCGGAAAAACATTCAGTACTTC.

There are many counts of this clonotype. The chain combines TRBV6-5 with TRBJ2-1, with TRBD2 as a possible D gene (6 bases). The CDR3 runs 13 residues. V lost 8 bases, J lost 7 bases, and 15 bases lay in between. CDR1 and CDR2 from the germline V gene are MNHEY and SVGAGI. The CDR3 spells CASGRTTRNEQFF. As DNA, the CDR3 is TGTGCCAGCGGCCGGACTACCCGTAATGAGCAGTTCTTC.

The chain recombines TRBV4-2 with TRBJ2-2; the D is unclear. V lost 3 bases and J 1 base, leaving 6 bases between the germline ends. The length of the CDR3 is 14 residues. Germline CDR1 is LGHNA and CDR2 is YNFKEQ. The DNA for the CDR3 is TGTGCCAGCAGCCAGACAAGGAACACCGGGGAGCTGTTTTTT. Protein sequence: CASSQTRNTGELFF.

The J gene is TRBJ2-3, the V gene TRBV29-1; 7 bases agree with TRBD1. Germline V lookup: CDR1 SQVTM, CDR2 ANQGSEA. The trim removed 7 bases at V and 1 base at J, leaving 5 bases unmatched. The CDR3 totals 13 residues. In DNA form, the CDR3 reads TGCAGCGGAGGGGGCGCGGGCACAGATACGCAGTATTTT. The encoded protein is CSGGGAGTDTQYF.

This clonotype was counted between two and nine times. The chain is built from TRBV2 and TRBJ2-1, with 9 bases aligning to TRBD2. Per germline, CDR1 SNHLY and CDR2 FYNNEI. V was pared by 2 bases and J by 2 bases, with 1 base of the junction left unmatched. The CDR3 has 15 residues. CDR3 sequence: CASSELAGPYNEQFF. The CDR3 DNA reads TGTGCCAGCAGTGAACTAGCGGGGCCCTACAATGAGCAGTTCTTC.

This chain's CDR3 is CASSLGALVAKNIQYF. The CDR3 DNA reads TGTGCCAGCAGTTTAGGGGCCCTCGTAGCCAAAAACATTCAGTACTTC. V gene TRBV12-3 or TRBV12-4 combines with J gene TRBJ2-4; D gene unclear. The CDR3 runs to 16 residues. V lost 1 base and J lost 0, with 10 bases in between.

The chain carries TRBV30 and TRBJ1-6; D is possibly TRBD1 (6 bases). The germline CDR1 and CDR2 sequences are GTSNPN and SVGIG (reference sequence). V was clipped by 4 bases and J by 10 bases, with 23 bases between them. The CDR3 has 16 amino acids. CDR3 DNA sequence: TGTGCCTGGAAGTCGAACCGGGACAACATAATGTCACCCCTCCACTTT. Translating it yields CAWKSNRDNIMSPLHF.

The DNA for the CDR3 is TGTGCCAGCAGCCCAGAGGGGAGACGGATTGGCTACACCTTC. This sequence encodes CASSPEGRRIGYTF. The chain joins TRBV4-2 to TRBJ1-2, with D possibly being TRBD1 (5 bases). Trimming cost V 4 bases and J 7 bases, with 16 bases left between them. Germline V gene lookup returns CDR1 LGHNA and CDR2 YNFKEQ. The CDR3 covers 14 residues.

The rearrangement joins TRBV10-3 to TRBJ2-2; D may be TRBD1 (6 bases). CDR3 length equals 13 residues. The germline V gene encodes CDR1 ENHRY and CDR2 SYGVKD. V lost 10 bases to trimming and J lost 4 bases, with 13 bases between them. The DNA of the CDR3 is TGTGCCACATCGCAGGGGACCACCGGGGAGCTGTTTTTT. Its protein is CATSQGTTGELFF.

This clonotype was seen more than once but under ten times. V is TRBV19 and J is TRBJ2-2; TRBD2 agrees at 9 bases. With 3 bases clipped from V and 5 bases from J, the junction kept 7 bases outside the gene matches. From germline, CDR1 is LNHDA and CDR2 SQIVND (reference sequence). The CDR3 is 16 residues long. Written as DNA, the CDR3 is TGTGCCAGTAGTATGCTAGCGGGGTTATCAACCGGGGAGCTGTTTTTT. Translated, it gives CASSMLAGLSTGELFF.

This clonotype has at least ten counts. V usage is TRBV19 and J usage is TRBJ1-4; D ambiguous. Germline V gene sequence: CDR1 LNHDA, CDR2 SQIVND (reference sequence). The CDR3 is 11 residues long. V shed 7 bases and J shed 5 bases, with 5 bases lying between them. The CDR3 region is CASIGNEKLFF. The CDR3 region has the DNA TGTGCCAGTATTGGGAATGAAAAACTGTTTTTT.

The table lists this clonotype with many counts. The genes are TRBV6-6 and TRBJ1-3, with no clear D. Germline V gene sequence: CDR1 MNHNY, CDR2 SVGAGI (reference sequence). Trimming left V 6 bases short and J 0 bases short, with 6 bases between. This CDR3 contains 13 residues. CDR3 bases: TGTGCCAGCAGCTCCTACTCTGGAAACACCATATATTTT. Translating gives CASSSYSGNTIYF.

The sample holds many counts of this clonotype. The chain links TRBV5-1 to TRBJ2-1; D unresolved. Germline V gene sequence: CDR1 SGHRS, CDR2 YFSETQ. The CDR3 length is 14 residues. V was trimmed by 1 base and J by 5 bases, leaving 10 bases between them. The CDR3 loop reads CASSLINIHNEQFF. The CDR3 bases are TGCGCCAGCAGCTTGATTAATATCCACAATGAGCAGTTCTTC.